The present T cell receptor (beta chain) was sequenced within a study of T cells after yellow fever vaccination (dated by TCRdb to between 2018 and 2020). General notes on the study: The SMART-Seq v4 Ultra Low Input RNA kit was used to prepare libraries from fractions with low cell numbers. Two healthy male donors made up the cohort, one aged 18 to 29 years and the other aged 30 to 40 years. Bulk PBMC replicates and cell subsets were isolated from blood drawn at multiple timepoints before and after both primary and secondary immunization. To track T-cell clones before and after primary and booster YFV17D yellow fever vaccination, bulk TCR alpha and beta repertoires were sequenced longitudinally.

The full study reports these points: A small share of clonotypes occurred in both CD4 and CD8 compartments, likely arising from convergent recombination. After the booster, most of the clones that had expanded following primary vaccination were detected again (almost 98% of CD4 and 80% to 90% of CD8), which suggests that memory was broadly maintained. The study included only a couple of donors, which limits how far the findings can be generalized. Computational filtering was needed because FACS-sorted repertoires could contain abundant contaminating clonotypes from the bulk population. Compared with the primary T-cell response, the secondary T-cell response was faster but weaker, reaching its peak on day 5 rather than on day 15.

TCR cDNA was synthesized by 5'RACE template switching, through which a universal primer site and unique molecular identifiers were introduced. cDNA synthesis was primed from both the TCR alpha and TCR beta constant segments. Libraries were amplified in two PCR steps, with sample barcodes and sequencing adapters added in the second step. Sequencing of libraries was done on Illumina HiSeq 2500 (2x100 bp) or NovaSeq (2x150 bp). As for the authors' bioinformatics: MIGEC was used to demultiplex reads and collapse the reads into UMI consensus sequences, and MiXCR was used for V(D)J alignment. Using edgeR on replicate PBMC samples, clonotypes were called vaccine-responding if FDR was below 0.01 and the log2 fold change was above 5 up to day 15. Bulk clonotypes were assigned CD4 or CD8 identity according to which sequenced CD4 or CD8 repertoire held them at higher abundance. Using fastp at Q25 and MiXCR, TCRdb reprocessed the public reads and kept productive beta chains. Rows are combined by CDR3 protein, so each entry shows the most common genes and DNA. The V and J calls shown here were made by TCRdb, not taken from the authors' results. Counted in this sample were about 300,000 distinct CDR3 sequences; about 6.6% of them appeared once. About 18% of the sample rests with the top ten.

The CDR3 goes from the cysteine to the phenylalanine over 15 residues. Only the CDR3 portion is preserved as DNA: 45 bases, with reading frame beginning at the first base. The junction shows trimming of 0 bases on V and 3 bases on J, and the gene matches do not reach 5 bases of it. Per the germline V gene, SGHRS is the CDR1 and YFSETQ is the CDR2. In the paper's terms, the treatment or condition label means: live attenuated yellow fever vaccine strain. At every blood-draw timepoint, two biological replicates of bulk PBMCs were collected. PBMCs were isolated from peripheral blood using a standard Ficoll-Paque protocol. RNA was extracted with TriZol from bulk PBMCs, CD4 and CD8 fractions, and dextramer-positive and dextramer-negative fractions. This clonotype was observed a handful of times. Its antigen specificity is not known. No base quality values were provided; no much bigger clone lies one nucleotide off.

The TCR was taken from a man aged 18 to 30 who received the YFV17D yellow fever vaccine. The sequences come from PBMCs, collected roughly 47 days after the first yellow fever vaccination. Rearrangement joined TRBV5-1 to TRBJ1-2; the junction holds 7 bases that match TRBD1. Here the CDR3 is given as CASSLGGGQDYGYTF. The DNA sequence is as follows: TGCGCCAGCAGCTTGGGGGGCGGACAGGACTATGGCTACACCTTC.